This T cell receptor beta chain was retrieved from a study of T cell responses to AZD1222 COVID-19 vaccine. General study findings and limits: The study identified only five to seven AZD1222 recipients as seropositive at baseline. Clonal diversity was possibly underestimated; the donors were predominantly white British and more often female.

Second-dose recipients at about 4 or about 12 weeks were treated as one pooled group. Germline V gives CDR1 MNHEY, CDR2 SVGAGI. Trimming shortened V by 7 bases and J by 0 bases, and 7 bases separated the two germline ends. The CDR3 totals 14 residues. Worth noting for this clone: Antigen specificity is unknown.

The repertoire was sequenced with immunoSEQ multiplex PCR; TCRdb's copy has only in-frame clones and lacks some. This table holds some 190,000 clones, approximately 89% found once. Sequencing used peripheral blood, obtained 28 days after the second AZD1222 dose. This sequence was found in an adult who received the AZD1222 COVID-19 vaccine. The chain joins TRBV6-5 to TRBJ1-6; D gene unclear. CDR3 in DNA: TGTGCCAGCATCGGGAGCTCCTATAATTCACCCCTCCACTTT. Translated, it gives CASIGSSYNSPLHF.